These 14 T cell receptor beta chains were sequenced from one sample in a study of T cell clonality in common variable immunodeficiency. Produced via immunoSEQ multiplex PCR; TCRdb's table is partial and in-frame only. This sample comprises some 80,000 clones, none seen once only. Sequences were obtained from peripheral blood mononuclear cells. The source of these receptors is a person aged 18 to 70 in good health.

This clone showed up many times. The read stops 3 residues short of the end of the CDR3; the missing end is completed from the germline J gene. This chain links TRBV11-1 with TRBJ1-1; TRBD1 aligns across 9 bases. This CDR3 is built from 11 residues. The germline CDR1 and CDR2 sequences are SGHAT and FQDESV (reference sequence). The CDR3 is CASSTGGRAFF. Incomplete CDR3 DNA: TGTGCCAGCAGCACAGGGGGCCGG.

This clone was found many times. The read halts 3 residues ahead of the CDR3 end, with the missing end drawn from the germline J gene. The chain is built from TRBV7-2 and TRBJ2-7; TRBD2 aligns across 7 bases. V was pared by 3 bases and J by 2 bases, with 7 bases of the junction left unmatched. Germline V CDR1 and CDR2: SGHTA, FQGNSA. There are 15 residues in the CDR3. CDR3 bases read: TGTGCCAGCAGCTTCCGGGCGGGGACTACCTACGAG. Residues: CASSFRAGTTYE. The complete CDR3 protein is CASSFRAGTTYEQYF.

This clone was counted many times. CDR3 protein: CASSEWGDENIQYF. The CDR3 bases that were read are TGCGCCAGCAGTGAGTGGGGGGATGAAAACATT. The J gene is TRBJ2-4, the V gene TRBV10-1; possibly TRBD2 for D (6 bases). The read is 3 residues too short to cover the CDR3 end, so that end is filled in from the germline J gene. The germline V gene has CDR1 WNHNN and CDR2 SYGVQD (reference sequence). V was cut by 1 base and J by 5 bases, with 9 bases left in between. This CDR3 has 14 residues.

This clone was recorded many times. The DNA ends 3 residues before the CDR3 does, and the rest of the CDR3 is filled in from the germline J gene. Other DNA sequences of this sample code for an identical CDR3. The chain joins TRBV6-2 or TRBV6-3 to TRBJ1-1; a possible D gene is TRBD1 (5 bases). V was shortened by 5 bases and J by 2 bases, with 15 bases between the two germline ends. Germline CDR1 and CDR2: MNHEY and SVGEGT. This CDR3 is 15 amino acids long. CDR3 loop: CASSPVRGDNTEAFF. The sequenced part of the CDR3 DNA is TGTGCCAGCAGTCCCGTGCGGGGGGATAACACTGAA.

This clone occurred many times. The CDR3 is cut off 3 residues early in the read; its end comes from the germline J gene. The chain has TRBV7-8 and TRBJ2-3; 10 bases map to TRBD2. With 5 bases clipped from V and 6 bases from J, the junction kept 14 bases outside the gene matches. CDR1 and CDR2 from the germline V gene are SGHVS and FQNEAQ. The CDR3 runs to 17 residues. Partial CDR3 DNA: TGTGCCAGCAGCGCTAGATTTCCTAGCGGGAGTCAGGATACG. Its protein is CASSARFPSGSQDT. The entire CDR3 protein is CASSARFPSGSQDTQYF.

This clone was seen repeatedly, ten times or more. The read terminates 3 residues ahead of where the CDR3 ends, so the germline J gene completes it. This chain links TRBV14 with TRBJ2-3; D not resolved. Looked up from germline, CDR1 is SGHDN and CDR2 is FVKESK. The CDR3 is 17 residues long. V was pared by 1 base and J by 2 bases, with 16 bases between. Here the CDR3 reads CASSQAIRNFYTDTQYF. The sequenced CDR3 bases are TGTGCCAGCAGCCAAGCTATTCGAAACTTCTACACAGATACG.

This clone was recorded many times. The read ends 3 residues shy of where the CDR3 ends; the end is completed using the germline J gene. V is TRBV18 and J is TRBJ2-3; 10 bases match TRBD2. V shed 8 bases and J 1 base; nucleotides not matched to a gene: 0. CDR1 and CDR2 (germline): KGHSH, LQKENI. This CDR3 contains 13 residues. CDR3: CASGTSGTDTQYF. The part of the CDR3 DNA that was read is TGTGCCAGCGGGACTAGCGGCACAGATACG.

This clone appeared many times. The sequenced fragment ends 3 residues before the CDR3 boundary, so the rest is inferred from the germline J gene. V and J are TRBV20-1 and TRBJ1-5, with TRBD1 matching over 9 bases. V gave up 6 bases and J gave up 3 bases; unmatched junction bases: 12. Germline V CDR1 and CDR2: DFQATT, SNEGSKA (reference sequence). There are 16 residues in the CDR3. The CDR3 is CSASYGTGRPNQPQHF. The sequenced CDR3 bases are TGCAGTGCCAGTTATGGGACAGGGAGACCCAATCAGCCC.

This clone showed up just a few times. The CDR3 goes on 3 residues after the read ends, and that part is filled in from the germline J gene. The chain has TRBV27 and TRBJ2-7; 8 nucleotides line up with TRBD2. Germline CDR1 reads MNHEY; CDR2 reads SMNVEV (reference sequence). The CDR3 is made up of 12 amino acids. The J segment lost 5 bases and the V segment lost 3 bases, leaving 0 bases of the junction unmatched. The CDR3 here is CASSFSGNEQYF. Partial CDR3 DNA: TGTGCCAGCAGTTTTAGCGGGAACGAG.

In its sample, this clone was seen many times. CDR3: CASSQDKANYEQYF. The DNA read from the CDR3 is TGTGCCAGCAGCCAAGATAAGGCCAACTACGAG. The chain carries TRBV4-2 and TRBJ2-7; no firm D call. The read ends 3 residues shy of where the CDR3 ends; the end is completed using the germline J gene. The CDR3 runs to 14 residues. CDR1 is LGHNA and CDR2 is YNFKEQ in the germline V gene. V was shortened by 0 bases and J by 3 bases, with 9 bases between the two germline ends.

This clone was counted between two and nine times. The read terminates 3 residues ahead of where the CDR3 ends, so the germline J gene completes it. This sequence joins TRBV5-1 and TRBJ2-7, with TRBD1 matching 8 bases. Looked up from germline, CDR1 is SGHRS and CDR2 is YFSETQ. The CDR3 length is 14 residues. V lost 3 bases, J lost 4 bases, and 6 bases stayed unmatched. The CDR3 region is CASSYGQGRYEQYF. CDR3 bases read: TGCGCCAGCAGCTATGGACAGGGAAGATACGAG.

This clone came up many times. Coverage ceases 3 residues before the CDR3 finishes, and the germline J gene fills in the end. This rearrangement joins TRBV20-1 to TRBJ1-1; 10 bases are a match to TRBD1. There are 15 residues in the CDR3. CDR1 and CDR2 from the germline V gene are DFQATT and SNEGSKA (reference sequence). V lost 8 bases to trimming and J lost 1 base; unmatched junction nucleotides: 10. CDR3 bases read: TGCAGTCCACCCGGGACAGGGGAACCGAACACTGAA. Translation gives CSPPGTGEPNTE. The complete CDR3 protein is CSPPGTGEPNTEAFF.

This clone was picked up many times. The read ends 3 residues early relative to the CDR3; the germline J gene fills the gap. This chain uses TRBV20-1 with TRBJ2-1, with TRBD1 matching over 11 bases. CDR3 length: 19 residues. Looked up from germline, CDR1 is DFQATT and CDR2 is SNEGSKA (reference sequence). With V trimmed by 3 bases and J by 0 bases, 13 bases remained unmatched. The CDR3 sequence is CSARGFRDRGISSYNEQFF. The covered CDR3 bases are TGCAGTGCTAGGGGATTCCGGGACAGGGGGATCAGCTCCTACAATGAG.

This clone was observed many times. Read data end 3 residues before the CDR3 end; the end is taken from the germline J gene. The chain employs TRBV28 and TRBJ2-1; D is unclear. Trimming stripped 3 bases from V and 0 bases from J, with 6 bases between. The CDR3 covers 14 residues. CDR1 is MDHEN, CDR2 SYDVKM, per germline. The sequenced part of the CDR3 DNA is TGTGCCAGCAGTTTGGTCGGCTCCTACAATGAG. It specifies CASSLVGSYNE. The CDR3 as a whole reads CASSLVGSYNEQFF.